There are a few counts of the clone carrying this T cell receptor (beta chain). These data belong to a study of blood T cells in healthy people across ages. The CDR3 is 16 residues long. CDR1 is LNHNV, CDR2 YYDKDF, per germline (reference sequence). Combining a sample-barcoded 5' primer with a J-beta primer mix, a second PCR ran for about 7 to 11 cycles. TCRdb redid the calling of the 5' RACE reads with MiXCR, one entry per CDR3 protein. The sample includes hundreds of thousands of distinct CDR3 sequences, 25% to 35% of them seen just once. Another study also made use of these data, one on T cells of mothers and their children. That study reports: A slight, non-significant increase in overlap was found for related mother-child pairs relative to unrelated pairs.

This sequence was found in a boy between 2 and 15 years old in good health. Source material: blood. This rearrangement joins TRBV15 to TRBJ2-5; the D gene is possibly TRBD2 (5 bases). The last part of the DNA fits TRBJ2-1 better; the J call may be wrong. Here the CDR3 DNA reads TGTGCCACCAGCAGAGATAGGCTACTAGTGGGCAATGAGCAGTTCTTC. This sequence encodes CATSRDRLLVGNEQFF.